These 20 T cell receptor beta chains originate from one sample sequenced in a study of T-cell reconstitution after alpha-beta-depleted transplantation in children. Using unique molecular identifiers, the investigators prepared the TCRbeta library. TCRdb independently ran MiXCR on the PCR reads; one entry per CDR3 protein. Of 350,000 to 400,000 distinct CDR3 sequences listed, roughly 15% are singletons. This material consisted of PBMCs, taken from the stem cell graft. The receptor source for this set is a human donor who donated a stem cell graft to a child with Fanconi anemia.

This clonotype was observed a few times. The chain couples TRBV5-1 to TRBJ2-5, with 7 bases identical to TRBD1. Germline V gene lookup returns CDR1 SGHRS and CDR2 YFSETQ. The CDR3 spans 14 residues. J was trimmed by 1 base and V by 5 bases; bases with no gene match: 5. The CDR3 DNA sequence: TGCGCCAGCAGACGGGACAGACCCCAAGAGACCCAGTACTTC. Amino acid sequence: CASRRDRPQETQYF.

This clonotype appeared many times. The V and J genes are TRBV20-1 and TRBJ2-3; 7 bases map to TRBD2. With 1 base clipped from V and 0 bases from J, the junction kept 7 bases outside the gene matches. CDR1 is DFQATT, CDR2 SNEGSKA, per germline (reference sequence). The CDR3 is 16 amino acids. The CDR3 coding sequence is TGCAGTGCTAGAGGGGGGAAAGCGGGGAGCACAGATACGCAGTATTTT. Translation gives CSARGGKAGSTDTQYF.

The chain links TRBV25-1 to TRBJ2-2; TRBD1 agrees at 9 bases. Germline assignment: CDR1 MGHDK and CDR2 SYGVNS. V trimming: 7 bases; J trimming: 3 bases; junction bases outside the gene matches: 3. The CDR3 contains 14 residues. The CDR3 sequence: CASKDRGDTGELFF. CDR3 nucleotides: TGTGCCAGCAAAGACAGGGGGGACACCGGGGAGCTGTTTTTT. Full variable domain (missing parts from reference TRBV25-1 and TRBJ2-2): EADIYQTPRYLVIGTGKKITLECSQTMGHDKMYWYQQDPGMELHLIHYSYGVNSTEKGDLSSESTVSRIRTEHFPLTLESARPSHTSQYLCASKDRGDTGELFFGEGSRLTVL.

This clonotype was detected many times. CDR3 DNA sequence: TGCAGTGCTAGTAGGGGGGTCCAAGAGACCCAGTACTTC. Amino acid sequence: CSASRGVQETQYF. The rearrangement joins TRBV20-1 to TRBJ2-5; the D gene could be TRBD1 or TRBD2 (6 bases each). The CDR3 consists of 13 residues. Trimming pared 3 bases from V and 1 base from J, leaving 9 bases between. Germline lookup yields CDR1 DFQATT and CDR2 SNEGSKA (reference sequence).

This clonotype was found many times. The chain couples TRBV6-2 or TRBV6-3 to TRBJ1-2, with D unclear. V dropped 2 bases and J dropped 4 bases, with 17 bases sitting between them. In germline, CDR1 is MNHEY, CDR2 SVGEGT. The CDR3 consists of 16 residues. The CDR3 region has the DNA TGTGCCAGCAGTTACCCACAAGGGTCAACCTTCTATGGCTACACCTTC. Amino acid sequence: CASSYPQGSTFYGYTF.

This clonotype was observed at least ten times. The chain uses TRBV24-1 and TRBJ2-1, with TRBD2 identical over 8 bases. Germline CDR1 reads KGHDR; CDR2 reads SFDVKD. The V gene end was trimmed by 7 bases and the J gene end by 6 bases; junction bases not matched to a gene: 10. There are 15 residues in the CDR3. The CDR3 sequence: CATSSGGGLVNEQFF. DNA for the CDR3: TGTGCCACCAGCTCGGGGGGGGGCCTCGTCAATGAGCAGTTCTTC.

The V gene is TRBV6-5, the J gene TRBJ2-1; TRBD2 agrees at 8 bases. The CDR3 covers 13 residues. In germline, CDR1 is MNHEY, CDR2 SVGAGI. V shed 8 bases and J 3 bases; nucleotides not matched to a gene: 3. The CDR3 nucleotides read TGTGCCAGCCAGGGACTAGACTACAATGAGCAGTTCTTC. Translating it yields CASQGLDYNEQFF.

The table lists this clonotype with a few counts. The chain is built from TRBV12-3 or TRBV12-4 and TRBJ2-4; D not certain. The CDR3 has 13 residues. With 4 bases removed from V and 5 bases from J, the gap between germline ends came to 9 bases. The CDR3 DNA reads as TGTGCCAGCAGTTCCAGCATTCAAAACATTCAGTACTTC. Translation gives CASSSSIQNIQYF.

This chain links TRBV25-1 with TRBJ1-1; D gene ambiguous. Between the trimmed V and J ends, which lost 9 bases and 6 bases, there was a span of 8 bases. Germline V CDR1 and CDR2: MGHDK, SYGVNS. The CDR3 sequence is 10 residues long. As DNA, the CDR3 is TGTGCCAGGTATAGGGCTGAAGCTTTCTTT. It is translated as CARYRAEAFF.

The chain recombines TRBV2 with TRBJ1-2; D unresolved. CDR1 is SNHLY, CDR2 FYNNEI, per germline. The V and J ends lost 7 bases and 4 bases respectively, with 10 bases between them. The CDR3 covers 12 residues. CDR3 nucleotide sequence: TGTGCCAGCAAGGAACGGAGCTATGGCTACACCTTC. The encoded protein is CASKERSYGYTF.

In its sample, this clonotype was seen many times. The chain couples TRBV7-2 to TRBJ2-1, with D possibly matching TRBD1 (5 bases). V dropped 2 bases and J dropped 7 bases, with 12 bases sitting between them. Germline V CDR1 and CDR2: SGHTA, FQGNSA. The CDR3 spans 14 residues. The chain's CDR3 is CASSLWQGWNEQFF. The CDR3 bases are TGTGCCAGCAGCTTATGGCAGGGTTGGAATGAGCAGTTCTTC.

This clonotype was counted ten times or more. The chain has TRBV10-3 and TRBJ2-2; tentative D call: TRBD2 (6 bases). The CDR3 has 15 amino acids. Trimming shortened V by 11 bases and J by 0 bases, and 16 bases separated the two germline ends. Germline CDR1 ENHRY, CDR2 SYGVKD. CDR3 sequence: CASRGGNPNTGELFF. The CDR3 region has the DNA TGTGCCTCCCGGGGAGGAAACCCGAACACCGGGGAGCTGTTTTTT.

This clonotype was seen more than once but under ten times. J is TRBJ2-3 and V is TRBV7-2; D may be TRBD1 or TRBD2 (6 bases each). V gave up 7 bases and J gave up 3 bases, with 14 bases separating them. Germline loops: CDR1 SGHTA, CDR2 FQGNSA. The CDR3 loop spans 14 amino acids. CDR3 nucleotides: TGTGCCAGCAACCCGGGGGCGGGGACAGATACGCAGTATTTT. Translated: CASNPGAGTDTQYF.

The genes are TRBV4-3 and TRBJ2-7; D is possibly TRBD2 (5 bases). Per the germline V gene, CDR1 is LGHNA and CDR2 is YSLEER. The CDR3 loop spans 15 amino acids. Trimming took 1 base from V and 5 from J, leaving 15 bases between them. DNA of the CDR3: TGCGCCAGCAGCCAAGGTCCCGCTAGCAGCCACGAGCAGTACTTC. Translation: CASSQGPASSHEQYF.

The chain recombines TRBV10-2 with TRBJ2-5; possibly TRBD1 for D (6 bases). This CDR3 comprises 14 residues. The germline gives CDR1 WSHSY, CDR2 SAAADI. Trimming took off 7 bases at V and 1 base at J, with 13 bases between the two ends. CDR3 DNA sequence: TGCGCCAGCACCATGACAGGCCCCCAAGAGACCCAGTACTTC. It specifies CASTMTGPQETQYF.

J is TRBJ2-7 and V is TRBV6-5, with D possibly TRBD2 on 5 matching bases. Deletions cut 0 bases from V and 7 bases from J, with 16 bases between. The CDR3 is 15 amino acids. CDR1 is MNHEY and CDR2 is SVGAGI in the germline V gene. For the CDR3, the DNA is TGTGCCAGCAGTTACTCTACGGGAATGGTGTCGGAGCAGTACTTC. Encoded protein: CASSYSTGMVSEQYF.

This clonotype was recorded many times. The V and J genes are TRBV7-9 and TRBJ1-2; D call uncertain. The CDR3 extends over 12 amino acids. Trimming left V 0 bases short and J 3 bases short, with 2 bases between. CDR1 is SEHNR and CDR2 is FQNEAQ in the germline V gene (reference sequence). As DNA, the CDR3 is TGTGCCAGCAGCTTAGCGGACTATGGCTACACCTTC. Protein: CASSLADYGYTF. The full variable domain, rest sourced from reference TRBV7-9 and TRBJ1-2, is DTGVSQNPRHKITKRGQNVTFRCDPISEHNRLYWYRQTLGQGPEFLTYFQNEAQLEKSRLLSDRFSAERPKGSFSTLEIQRTEQGDSAMYLCASSLADYGYTFGSGTRLTVV.

This clonotype was counted only a few times. The gene calls are TRBV3-1 and TRBJ2-5; the D call may be TRBD1 or TRBD2 (6 bases each). V shed 1 base and J shed 4 bases, with 10 bases lying between them. This CDR3 has 14 residues. Germline CDR1 and CDR2: LGHDT and YNNKEL (reference sequence). The CDR3 coding sequence is TGTGCCAGCAGCCAAGTTGGAGGGGGAGAGACCCAGTACTTC. Translation gives CASSQVGGGETQYF.

The table lists this clonotype with many counts. CDR3 DNA sequence: TGTGCCAGCAGTTTAACCGGGACGGAGCAGTTCTTC. Translating gives CASSLTGTEQFF. The chain uses TRBV12-3 or TRBV12-4 and TRBJ2-1; possibly TRBD1 or TRBD2 for D (5 bases each). The length of the CDR3 is 12 residues. V lost 2 bases to trimming and J lost 10 bases, with 9 bases between them.

The rearrangement joins TRBV5-1 to TRBJ1-4, with D maybe TRBD1 (5 bases). The CDR3 is made up of 16 amino acids. Trimming stripped 0 bases from V and 3 bases from J, with 12 bases between. Germline CDR1 reads SGHRS; CDR2 reads YFSETQ. CDR3 nucleotides: TGCGCCAGCAGCTTGGAGGGGAGATTAGCTAATGAAAAACTGTTTTTT. This encodes CASSLEGRLANEKLFF.